This entry describes one T cell receptor beta chain. Its antigen specificity is not known. Nothing much larger sits one base from this clone, and base qualities are not available. This record comes from a study of blood T cell repertoires in COVID-19 (dated by TCRdb to the early 2020s). As for the study more broadly: The collaborator samples originated in the United States, Italy and Spain and spanned the acute and convalescent phases of COVID-19. The prospective study material was composed of cDNA or gDNA derived from T cells, B-cell-depleted T cells, or PBMCs. The dataset comprised deeply sampled blood TCRbeta repertoires from subjects exposed to, actively infected with, or recovered from COVID-19. The repertoires were released in a freely available public database meant as a resource for research on the immune response to SARS-CoV-2. The samples were drawn from two sources: the first 160 participants of the ongoing ImmuneRACE study, and 1,200 or so subjects contributed by 6 global collaborators. A de-identified subject ID, COVID-19 status, age in years and sex were almost always included in the sample metadata. Where available, HLA class I and class II types were obtained from metadata supplied by the sample provider rather than from assay-based typing.

The collaborating institutions used their own protocols to collect whole blood in K2EDTA tubes. For TCRbeta analysis, collaborator samples were shipped as frozen whole blood, as isolated PBMCs, or as DNA extracted from either sample type. The immunoSEQ Assay, a bias-controlled multiplex PCR, was used to amplify TCRbeta CDR3 regions from genomic DNA. As for how the authors treated the data: Nucleated cell counts per sample were estimated from amplification of reference gene primers within the assay. To quantify the absolute abundance of each unique TCRbeta CDR3 rearrangement, sequence reads were collapsed and filtered. Productive Simpson clonality was computed per sample as the square root of Simpson's diversity index over productive rearrangements. The table comes from immuneACCESS by way of TCRdb, which keeps in-frame sequences with V and J called. Part of the clones is missing from these tables; in studies checked, under half for an unresolved V gene and the rest for unknown reasons. Clonal size and the V and J genes are those of that table, whereas D and trimming came from the DNA. The sample table holds fewer than 50,000 clones, of which approximately 91% were seen once. Approximately 32% of the sample comes from the top ten.

Points the paper makes about the study in general: How much clinical and demographic metadata was included differed by source and by participant, and the metadata was provided uncurated.

A distance of 11 bases separates the germline ends of V and J, which lose 4 bases and 0 bases respectively. CDR3 length: 15 amino acids, cysteine to phenylalanine. CDR3 DNA is the only sequence kept; it has 45 bases, read in frame from the first base. CDR1 SGHRS and CDR2 YFSETQ were looked up in the germline V gene. This sequence uses TRBV5-1 and TRBJ2-1; the D gene is perhaps TRBD1, on 6 matching bases. This TCR came from a man between 70 and 80 years old with active COVID-19. The sequenced sample consisted of peripheral blood. The sequence in DNA is TGCGCCAGCAGCCACCAGGACAGCTCCTACAATGAGCAGTTCTTC. It translates to CASSHQDSSYNEQFF. The full variable domain, completed from the reference TRBV5-1 and TRBJ2-1 proteins outside the CDR3, reads KAGVTQTPRYLIKTRGQQVTLSCSPISGHRSVSWYQQTPGQGLQFLFEYFSETQRNKGNFPGRFSGRQFSNSRSEMNVSTLELGDSALYLCASSHQDSSYNEQFFGPGTRLTVL.